A single sample gave rise to the 26 T cell receptor beta chains below, sequenced in a study of CD8+ T cells in alopecia areata. Noted treatment: oral pan-JAK inhibitor, 5-10 mg twice daily. As the sequencing template, cDNA was produced by extracting RNA and reverse transcribing it. Produced via immunoSEQ multiplex PCR; TCRdb's table is partial and in-frame only. The top ten hold approximately 1.3% of the sample, which has 150,000 to 200,000 clones, approximately 67% seen once. This specimen consisted of CD4+ T cells sorted from blood, obtained around week 50, from a patient treated with tofacitinib. The receptor set was obtained from a human donor with alopecia areata.

This clone was seen a few times. The chain uses TRBV29-1 and TRBJ2-7; D may match TRBD1 or TRBD2 (7 bases each). Germline V gives CDR1 SQVTM, CDR2 ANQGSEA. The CDR3 has 13 amino acids. The V end was cut by 2 bases, the J end by 4 bases, with 12 bases between. The DNA of the CDR3 is TGCAGCGTTGAACCAGGGGGAGGGTACGAGCAGTACTTC. The encoded protein is CSVEPGGGYEQYF.

This clone was counted a single time. V and J are TRBV2 and TRBJ1-5, with a weak D call TRBD1 (6 bases). The CDR3 runs to 16 residues. Germline V gene sequence: CDR1 SNHLY, CDR2 FYNNEI. V was cut by 5 bases and J by 4 bases, with 18 bases left in between. The CDR3 protein is CASSPTGALMNQPQHF. Here the CDR3 DNA reads TGTGCCAGCAGTCCGACAGGTGCGTTAATGAATCAGCCCCAGCATTTT.

The CDR3 coding sequence is TGTGCCAGCAGTTCGGGACTCCGAGGCGAGCAGTACTTC. Translated: CASSSGLRGEQYF. This rearrangement joins TRBV27 to TRBJ2-7; D might be TRBD2 (6 bases). Per the germline V gene, CDR1 is MNHEY and CDR2 is SMNVEV (reference sequence). V lost 4 bases to trimming and J lost 6 bases, with 13 bases between them. The CDR3 consists of 13 residues.

There are a few counts of this clone. V is TRBV19 and J is TRBJ2-2, with D possibly being TRBD1 or TRBD2 (5 bases each). The CDR3 runs 15 residues. The V gene lost 7 bases and the J gene lost 2 bases, with 14 bases spanning the gap. Germline V gene lookup returns CDR1 LNHDA and CDR2 SQIVND (reference sequence). The CDR3 here is CASIRGGPNTGELFF. CDR3 bases: TGTGCCAGTATTCGGGGCGGGCCAAACACCGGGGAGCTGTTTTTT.

The V and J genes are TRBV28 and TRBJ2-3, with 7 bases aligning to TRBD1. The V gene end was trimmed by 5 bases and the J gene end by 4 bases; junction bases not matched to a gene: 9. The CDR3 is 15 residues long. The germline CDR1 and CDR2 sequences are MDHEN and SYDVKM. Here the CDR3 DNA reads TGTGCCAGCAGTCCTCAGACAGGGTTCCCAGATACGCAGTATTTT. Protein product: CASSPQTGFPDTQYF.

V and J are TRBV2 and TRBJ1-5, with 7 bases that match TRBD1. There are 17 residues in the CDR3. The germline V gene encodes CDR1 SNHLY and CDR2 FYNNEI. V dropped 4 bases and J dropped 0; count of bases not matched to a gene: 9. The CDR3 DNA follows: TGTGCCAGCAGTGGGGGAGCAGGGACAGATAGCAATCAGCCCCAGCATTTT. Its translation: CASSGGAGTDSNQPQHF.

This clone was seen a handful of times. The rearrangement links TRBV18 to TRBJ2-3; possible D gene TRBD1, 5 bases. Trimming left V 6 bases short and J 0 bases short, with 10 bases between. Germline values: CDR1 KGHSH, CDR2 LQKENI. The CDR3 spans 14 residues. DNA for the CDR3: TGTGCCAGCTCGCGACAGACTAGCACAGATACGCAGTATTTT. Residues: CASSRQTSTDTQYF. The variable domain in full, with the rest retrieved from reference TRBV18 and TRBJ2-3, is NAGVMQNPRHLVRRRGQEARLRCSPMKGHSHVYWYRQLPEEGLKFMVYLQKENIIDESGMPKERFSAEFPKEGPSILRIQQVVRGDSAAYFCASSRQTSTDTQYFGPGTRLTVL.

The chain recombines TRBV7-9 with TRBJ1-5; no firm D call. Trimming removed 8 bases at V and 5 bases at J, with 7 bases between. Germline V gene lookup returns CDR1 SEHNR and CDR2 FQNEAQ (reference sequence). The CDR3 runs 11 residues. The CDR3 coding sequence is TGTGCCAGCGGGGAGGATCAGCCCCAGCATTTT. Residues: CASGEDQPQHF.

This clone showed up just a few times. The J gene is TRBJ2-5, the V gene TRBV7-2; 9 bases are shared with TRBD2. CDR3 length equals 15 residues. Germline loops: CDR1 SGHTA, CDR2 FQGNSA. The ends lost 5 bases at V and 4 bases at J; junction bases unmatched: 8. The CDR3 region has the DNA TGTGCCAGCAGCCCCGGGACTAGCTACATAGAGACCCAGTACTTC. It codes for CASSPGTSYIETQYF.

This clone was picked up a small number of times. Mismatch with germline at one junction end may stem from a read error. The chain couples TRBV10-3 to TRBJ1-6, with D possibly matching TRBD1 (5 bases). The CDR3 sequence is 14 residues long. Per germline, CDR1 ENHRY and CDR2 SYGVKD. This CDR3 is CASSDGGNNSPLHF. The CDR3 DNA is TGTGCCAGCAGTGATGGGGGGAACAATTCACCCCTCCACTTT.

This clone appeared a few times. J is TRBJ2-2 and V is TRBV4-3, with unresolved D. V lost 4 bases and J lost 1, with 4 bases in between. The CDR3 spans 13 residues. The germline CDR1 and CDR2 sequences are LGHNA and YSLEER. As DNA, the CDR3 is TGCGCCAGCAGCCCCCAGAACACCGGGGAGCTGTTTTTT. Encoded protein: CASSPQNTGELFF.

This chain joins TRBV29-1 and TRBJ1-1; TRBD1 is a possible D gene (6 bases). The CDR3 runs to 10 residues. Germline V lookup: CDR1 SQVTM, CDR2 ANQGSEA. V dropped 5 bases and J dropped 8 bases, with 9 bases sitting between them. The CDR3 is CSVSQGEAFF. In DNA, the CDR3 is TGCAGCGTTTCCCAGGGGGAAGCTTTCTTT.

This clone appeared once. V gene TRBV13 combines with J gene TRBJ2-4, with unresolved D. The V end was cut by 5 bases, the J end by 10 bases, with 15 bases between. Germline CDR1 is PRHDT and CDR2 is FYEKMQ (reference sequence). This CDR3 spans 13 amino acids. DNA for the CDR3: TGTGCCAGCAGCCCCCCACATTTGGAGATTCAGTACTTC. Protein sequence: CASSPPHLEIQYF.

The chain combines TRBV9 with TRBJ1-4; D is ambiguous. From germline, CDR1 is SGDLS and CDR2 YYNGEE. The V gene lost 0 bases and the J gene lost 5 bases, with 5 bases spanning the gap. CDR3 size: 13 residues. The CDR3 region is CASSVDLNEKLFF. As DNA, the CDR3 is TGTGCCAGCAGCGTAGATCTCAATGAAAAACTGTTTTTT. Complete variable domain (other parts from reference TRBV9 and TRBJ1-4): DSGVTQTPKHLITATGQRVTLRCSPRSGDLSVYWYQQSLDQGLQFLIQYYNGEERAKGNILERFSAQQFPDLHSELNLSSLELGDSALYFCASSVDLNEKLFFGSGTQLSVL.

The chain links TRBV11-2 to TRBJ1-4; D is unresolved. Germline V gene sequence: CDR1 SGHAT, CDR2 FQNNGV. This CDR3 has 13 amino acids. The V end was cut by 1 base, the J end by 8 bases, with 8 bases between. The CDR3 sequence is CASSLGIGEKLFF. The CDR3 coding sequence is TGTGCCAGCAGCTTAGGAATAGGGGAAAAACTGTTTTTT.

This clone was detected a few times. The CDR3 DNA reads as TGTGCCAGCAGCTTAGGACTAGCGGGCATAAACATTCAGTACTTC. It is translated as CASSLGLAGINIQYF. V is TRBV7-2 and J is TRBJ2-4; 10 bases agree with TRBD2. Germline V gene sequence: CDR1 SGHTA, CDR2 FQGNSA. The CDR3 contains 15 residues. V shed 1 base and J 6 bases; nucleotides not matched to a gene: 3. The full variable domain, with the rest looked up from reference TRBV7-2 and TRBJ2-4, is GAGVSQSPSNKVTEKGKDVELRCDPISGHTALYWYRQSLGQGLEFLIYFQGNSAPDKSGLPSDRFSAERTGGSVSTLTIQRTQQEDSAVYLCASSLGLAGINIQYFGAGTRLSVL.

The chain couples TRBV23-1 to TRBJ1-1; 7 nucleotides agree with TRBD1. TRBV23-1 is known as an ORF, though its function is uncertain. Trimming took 6 bases from V and 6 from J; bases not matched to a gene: 13. The CDR3 contains 15 residues. The CDR3 loop reads CASSPILQGQAEAFF. CDR3 DNA: TGCGCCAGCAGCCCAATATTACAGGGGCAGGCTGAAGCTTTCTTT.

The gene calls are TRBV10-3 and TRBJ1-6; a possible D gene is TRBD1 (6 bases). Trimming cost V 4 bases and J 8 bases, with 12 bases left between them. CDR3 length: 14 amino acids. Germline CDR1 reads ENHRY; CDR2 reads SYGVKD. The CDR3 loop is CAISVQGRDSPLHF. The CDR3 bases are TGTGCCATCAGTGTACAGGGAAGGGATTCACCCCTCCACTTT.

J is TRBJ2-5 and V is TRBV10-3, with 7 positions matching TRBD2. Trimming took 4 bases from V and 3 from J; bases not matched to a gene: 2. The V gene's germline CDR1 is ENHRY and CDR2 SYGVKD. This CDR3 spans 13 amino acids. DNA for the CDR3: TGTGCCATCAGTGGACTAGCAAAAGAGACCCAGTACTTC. Translated, it gives CAISGLAKETQYF.

The V call is TRBV4-3, the J call TRBJ2-5, with D perhaps TRBD2 (5 bases). The CDR3 covers 15 residues. CDR1 is LGHNA and CDR2 is YSLEER in the germline V gene. V shed 0 bases and J shed 4 bases, with 12 bases lying between them. In nucleotides, the CDR3 is TGCGCCAGCAGCCAAGATTGGGCTAGCTCAGAGACCCAGTACTTC. Protein product: CASSQDWASSETQYF.

V and J are TRBV7-2 and TRBJ2-7; D is unresolved. This CDR3 contains 14 residues. From germline, CDR1 is SGHTA and CDR2 FQGNSA. V shed 6 bases and J shed 0 bases, with 12 bases lying between them. CDR3 DNA sequence: TGTGCCAGCAGTGTAGGGCCCGGCTCCTACGAGCAGTACTTC. Protein sequence: CASSVGPGSYEQYF. The variable domain in full, completed from reference TRBV7-2 and TRBJ2-7, reads GAGVSQSPSNKVTEKGKDVELRCDPISGHTALYWYRQSLGQGLEFLIYFQGNSAPDKSGLPSDRFSAERTGGSVSTLTIQRTQQEDSAVYLCASSVGPGSYEQYFGPGTRLTVT.

This clone was detected a few times. The chain is built from TRBV29-1 and TRBJ2-3; no definite D call. The V end lost 5 bases, the J end lost 3 bases, and 9 bases lay between the germline ends. The CDR3 sequence is 12 residues long. From germline, CDR1 is SQVTM and CDR2 ANQGSEA. CDR3 protein: CSVFPQTDTQYF. For the CDR3, the DNA is TGCAGCGTTTTCCCCCAGACAGATACGCAGTATTTT.

This clone was counted between two and nine times. The chain couples TRBV13 to TRBJ2-5, with 9 positions matching TRBD2. The germline V gene encodes CDR1 PRHDT and CDR2 FYEKMQ (reference sequence). This CDR3 contains 15 residues. J was trimmed by 5 bases and V by 5 bases; bases with no gene match: 9. CDR3 DNA sequence: TGTGCCAGCAGCCTGAGCGGGGGGCGCGGGGAGACCCAGTACTTC. Amino acid sequence: CASSLSGGRGETQYF.

The chain has TRBV29-1 and TRBJ1-5, with D hard to call. Looked up from germline, CDR1 is SQVTM and CDR2 is ANQGSEA. The CDR3 consists of 13 residues. The germline V and J ends were trimmed by 5 bases and 0 bases, with 8 bases remaining between them. Here the CDR3 DNA reads TGCAGCGTTCGGGCCGATAGCAATCAGCCCCAGCATTTT. Encoded protein: CSVRADSNQPQHF.

The chain combines TRBV5-1 with TRBJ2-1, with 9 bases aligning to TRBD1. The CDR3 has 14 amino acids. Germline lookup yields CDR1 SGHRS and CDR2 YFSETQ. V was pared by 0 bases and J by 8 bases, with 3 bases of the junction left unmatched. The CDR3 nucleotides are TGCGCCAGCAGCTTGGCGGACAGGGGTGATGAGCAGTTCTTC. This encodes CASSLADRGDEQFF.

V is TRBV30 and J is TRBJ1-1; D gene unclear. The germline V gene encodes CDR1 GTSNPN and CDR2 SVGIG (reference sequence). Trimming cost V 3 bases and J 1 base, with 12 bases left between them. The CDR3 covers 14 residues. Here the CDR3 DNA reads TGTGCCTGGAGAGCACGGGCGGCGAACACTGAAGCTTTCTTT. This sequence encodes CAWRARAANTEAFF.